The 18 T cell receptor beta chains given below trace back to one sample, sequenced in a study of cytomegalovirus exposure and HLA in healthy donors. With 60 Vbeta and 13 Jbeta primers, the PCR was carried out. Generated by immunoSEQ multiplex PCR, the TCRdb table keeps only in-frame clones and is missing some. The sample consists of about 140,000 clones, 80% of them appearing once. Sequenced sample: PBMCs. The source is a man aged 50 or older in good health and CMV-seronegative.

Only a few counts were recorded for this clone. The chain employs TRBV7-2 and TRBJ2-7, with 16 bases identical to TRBD2. This CDR3 has 19 amino acids. With V trimmed by 1 base and J by 3 bases, 9 bases remained unmatched. CDR1 and CDR2 from the germline V gene are SGHTA and FQGNSA. The CDR3 coding sequence is TGTGCCAGCAGCTTAGATTCTTTGGGACTAGCGGGAGGGGACTACGAGCAGTACTTC. It is translated as CASSLDSLGLAGGDYEQYF.

The chain employs TRBV2 and TRBJ1-5; D is perhaps TRBD1 (6 bases). The ends were cut back, 6 bases at V and 3 bases at J, with 15 bases in the middle. Germline-derived CDR1 and CDR2 are SNHLY and FYNNEI. This CDR3 is built from 15 residues. The CDR3 sequence: CASREQGLNNQPQHF. In nucleotides, the CDR3 is TGTGCCAGCAGGGAACAGGGATTGAACAATCAGCCCCAGCATTTT.

The CDR3 spells CASSQDGETDTQYF. In DNA, the CDR3 is TGTGCCAGCAGCCAAGACGGAGAAACAGATACGCAGTATTTT. The chain uses TRBV4-2 and TRBJ2-3; D not certain. Germline CDR1 reads LGHNA; CDR2 reads YNFKEQ. CDR3 length: 14 residues. The V end lost 0 bases, the J end lost 3 bases, and 7 bases lay between the germline ends.

The chain recombines TRBV29-1 with TRBJ1-1, with 7 bases matching TRBD1. V was pared by 7 bases and J by 6 bases, with 14 bases of the junction left unmatched. This CDR3 has 14 residues. Germline CDR1 is SQVTM and CDR2 is ANQGSEA. The CDR3 here is CSANSGTAVAEAFF. The CDR3 DNA reads as TGCAGCGCTAACTCCGGGACAGCGGTGGCTGAAGCTTTCTTT.

In this sample, this clone turned up a few times. The chain recombines TRBV19 with TRBJ1-6, with TRBD1 as a possible D gene (6 bases). CDR3 length equals 16 residues. In germline, CDR1 is LNHDA, CDR2 SQIVND (reference sequence). Trimming left V 0 bases short and J 5 bases short, with 11 bases between. This CDR3 is CASSIDLGGDNSPLHF. The CDR3 coding sequence is TGTGCCAGTAGTATAGATCTAGGGGGGGATAATTCACCCCTCCACTTT. The entire variable domain, with the rest obtained from reference TRBV19 and TRBJ1-6, is as follows: DGGITQSPKYLFRKEGQNVTLSCEQNLNHDAMYWYRQDPGQGLRLIYYSQIVNDFQKGDIAEGYSVSREKKESFPLTVTSAQKNPTAFYLCASSIDLGGDNSPLHFGNGTRLTVT.

In the case of this clone: One end of the junction fails to match germline, which may point to a read error. This rearrangement joins TRBV7-9 to TRBJ1-1; D is ambiguous. The length of the CDR3 is 12 residues. Germline V gives CDR1 SEHNR, CDR2 FQNEAQ (reference sequence). CDR3 DNA: TGTTCCAGCAGCTTATTGGCCCATGAAGCTTTCTTT. This encodes CSSSLLAHEAFF.

The J gene is TRBJ2-7, the V gene TRBV29-1; 7 positions match TRBD1. With 4 bases clipped from V and 4 bases from J, the junction kept 10 bases outside the gene matches. Per the germline V gene, CDR1 is SQVTM and CDR2 is ANQGSEA. The CDR3 has 14 residues. This CDR3 reads CSVGSRQGVYEQYF. The CDR3 DNA sequence: TGCAGCGTTGGAAGCCGACAGGGTGTTTACGAGCAGTACTTC.

This chain uses TRBV27 with TRBJ2-1; 8 bases agree with TRBD1. V shed 6 bases, J shed 2 bases, and the junction held 9 bases outside the gene matches. The germline V gene encodes CDR1 MNHEY and CDR2 SMNVEV (reference sequence). The CDR3 is 16 residues long. The CDR3 region has the DNA TGTGCCAGCAGAAAAACGGACAGGGCGACCTACAATGAGCAGTTCTTC. Its translation: CASRKTDRATYNEQFF.

This clone was seen only once. The rearrangement uses TRBV28 and TRBJ2-7; possibly TRBD2 for D (6 bases). This CDR3 has 14 residues. V lost 7 bases, J lost 4 bases, and 17 bases lay in between. Germline V gene data show CDR1 as MDHEN and CDR2 as SYDVKM. The CDR3 is CASNRPGLSYEQYF. CDR3 nucleotide sequence: TGTGCCAGCAATCGTCCGGGACTTTCATACGAGCAGTACTTC. Full variable domain (outside the CDR3, taken from reference TRBV28 and TRBJ2-7): DVKVTQSSRYLVKRTGEKVFLECVQDMDHENMFWYRQDPGLGLRLIYFSYDVKMKEKGDIPEGYSVSREKKERFSLILESASTNQTSMYLCASNRPGLSYEQYFGPGTRLTVT.

CDR3 loop: CAMRGLAGAHNEQFF. The DNA of the CDR3 is TGTGCCATGCGGGGGCTAGCGGGGGCTCACAATGAGCAGTTCTTC. The chain carries TRBV9 and TRBJ2-1, with 10 bases aligning to TRBD2. This CDR3 has 15 amino acids. Per germline, CDR1 SGDLS and CDR2 YYNGEE. J lost 5 bases, V lost 9 bases, and 11 bases had no gene match. The full variable domain, with the rest looked up from reference TRBV9 and TRBJ2-1, is DSGVTQTPKHLITATGQRVTLRCSPRSGDLSVYWYQQSLDQGLQFLIQYYNGEERAKGNILERFSAQQFPDLHSELNLSSLELGDSALYFCAMRGLAGAHNEQFFGPGTRLTVL.

The chain uses TRBV5-6 and TRBJ1-2; 7 bases fit TRBD1. This CDR3 spans 14 amino acids. Germline V CDR1 and CDR2: SGHDT, YYEEEE. V trimming: 3 bases; J trimming: 4 bases; junction bases outside the gene matches: 6. CDR3 in DNA: TGTGCCAGCAGCTCTGACAGGGTCGGCTATGGCTACACCTTC. Translating it yields CASSSDRVGYGYTF.

V is TRBV28 and J is TRBJ1-1; 10 bases map to TRBD1. CDR1 and CDR2 (germline): MDHEN, SYDVKM. V was clipped by 6 bases and J by 4 bases; unmatched bases: 23. This CDR3 spans 20 amino acids. The chain's CDR3 is CASSKITAPPGQGTGTEAFF. The CDR3 DNA follows: TGTGCCAGCAGCAAAATCACGGCGCCACCGGGACAGGGGACGGGCACTGAAGCTTTCTTT.

The chain has TRBV6-1 and TRBJ2-1; tentatively, D is TRBD1 (6 bases). Germline CDR1 reads MNHNS; CDR2 reads SASEGT. The V and J ends lost 0 bases and 4 bases respectively, with 7 bases between them. The CDR3 spans 14 residues. The CDR3 region has the DNA TGTGCCAGCAGTGAAGCGGGGACATACAATGAGCAGTTCTTC. Translating it yields CASSEAGTYNEQFF.

The V gene is TRBV7-2, the J gene TRBJ1-1; tentative D call: TRBD1 (5 bases). The germline CDR1 and CDR2 sequences are SGHTA and FQGNSA. With 3 bases removed from V and 4 bases from J, the gap between germline ends came to 12 bases. CDR3 length: 14 amino acids. The CDR3 sequence: CASSFLQGGTEAFF. The CDR3 nucleotides read TGTGCCAGCAGCTTCCTTCAGGGAGGCACTGAAGCTTTCTTT.

V is TRBV7-9 and J is TRBJ2-2; D not resolved. Trimming removed 5 bases at V and 0 bases at J, with 13 bases between. This CDR3 has 16 residues. Germline V gene lookup returns CDR1 SEHNR and CDR2 FQNEAQ (reference sequence). The CDR3 DNA reads TGTGCCAGCAGCCTAAAGAGGAGAGCGAACACCGGGGAGCTGTTTTTT. This encodes CASSLKRRANTGELFF.

The V gene is TRBV4-2, the J gene TRBJ2-3, with D maybe TRBD2 (7 bases). This CDR3 contains 16 residues. Trimming stripped 1 base from V and 2 bases from J, with 13 bases between. Germline V lookup: CDR1 LGHNA, CDR2 YNFKEQ. The CDR3 DNA reads TGTGCCAGCAGCCAAGTCGGCGGGGGCCTCACAGATACGCAGTATTTT. Translation gives CASSQVGGGLTDTQYF.

V gene TRBV7-9 combines with J gene TRBJ2-3; a weak D match, TRBD2 (6 bases). CDR3 length equals 16 residues. V was shortened by 1 base and J by 2 bases, with 13 bases between the two germline ends. CDR1 and CDR2 (germline): SEHNR, FQNEAQ (reference sequence). The CDR3 loop reads CASSLVTGVITDTQYF. The CDR3 bases are TGTGCCAGCAGCTTAGTTACGGGGGTGATCACAGATACGCAGTATTTT.

The chain links TRBV4-1 to TRBJ2-1; possibly TRBD2 for D (7 bases). The CDR3 has 13 amino acids. Looked up from germline, CDR1 is MGHRA and CDR2 is YSYEKL. Trimming left V 2 bases short and J 15 bases short, with 17 bases between. DNA for the CDR3: TGCGCCAGCAGCCAAAGGGGAGGGACAACCCCGTTCTTC. As protein: CASSQRGGTTPFF.